The 24 T cell receptor beta chains reported below all come from one sample, sequenced in a study of lymphopenia after photon versus proton radiotherapy. Method: immunoSEQ multiplex PCR; TCRdb's copy keeps in-frame clones and lacks some. The table shows roughly 30,000 clones, with about nine tenths occurring only once. The starting material was peripheral blood, obtained from a patient treated with photon-based radiotherapy. These receptor sequences come from a woman aged 50 to 60 with pancreatic cancer.

This clone was seen a single time. V and J are TRBV28 and TRBJ1-2; no clear D gene. This CDR3 has 11 amino acids. Trimming left V 2 bases short and J 3 bases short, with 1 base between. CDR1 is MDHEN, CDR2 SYDVKM, per germline. The CDR3 region has the DNA TGTGCCAGCAGTTTAGACTATGGCTACACCTTC. Protein product: CASSLDYGYTF.

The V call is TRBV19, the J call TRBJ1-1; no definite D call. Germline values: CDR1 LNHDA, CDR2 SQIVND (reference sequence). The CDR3 extends over 13 amino acids. Trimming took off 6 bases at V and 1 base at J, with 9 bases between the two ends. CDR3 nucleotide sequence: TGTGCCAGTAGCGCCGGATCGAACACTGAAGCTTTCTTT. Translated, it gives CASSAGSNTEAFF.

V usage is TRBV27 and J usage is TRBJ2-4; D may correspond to TRBD1 or TRBD2 (6 bases each). The V gene's germline CDR1 is MNHEY and CDR2 SMNVEV (reference sequence). This CDR3 comprises 14 residues. With 5 bases removed from V and 8 bases from J, the gap between germline ends came to 16 bases. CDR3 nucleotides: TGTGCCAGCAGTGCGAGCCGGGGGCCCTACATTCAGTACTTC. Amino acids: CASSASRGPYIQYF.

V gene TRBV7-8 combines with J gene TRBJ1-5; 7 nucleotides agree with TRBD1. CDR1 and CDR2 (germline): SGHVS, FQNEAQ. The CDR3 sequence is 14 residues long. The V segment lost 8 bases and the J segment 3 bases; nucleotides outside the gene matches: 7. CDR3 amino acids: CASALTGPNQPQHF. In DNA form, the CDR3 reads TGTGCCAGCGCTCTGACAGGGCCCAATCAGCCCCAGCATTTT.

This chain uses TRBV4-3 with TRBJ2-5; TRBD1 or TRBD2 may be the D gene (5 bases each). This CDR3 has 16 amino acids. CDR1 LGHNA and CDR2 YSLEER come from the germline V gene. V lost 0 bases and J 4 bases, leaving 15 bases between the germline ends. The CDR3 loop reads CASSQDSGTFTETQYF. In DNA, the CDR3 is TGCGCCAGCAGCCAAGATTCAGGGACGTTTACAGAGACCCAGTACTTC.

The J gene is TRBJ2-1, the V gene TRBV19; 8 bases are a match to TRBD2. Germline V lookup: CDR1 LNHDA, CDR2 SQIVND (reference sequence). This CDR3 region has 15 residues. Unmatched junction bases numbered 3, after V lost 0 bases and J lost 5 bases. The CDR3 region has the DNA TGTGCCAGTAGTATAGAGTTAGCGGGAAACAATGAGCAGTTCTTC. It codes for CASSIELAGNNEQFF.

V usage is TRBV14 and J usage is TRBJ2-1; TRBD1 matches 8 bases. This CDR3 comprises 16 residues. Looked up from germline, CDR1 is SGHDN and CDR2 is FVKESK. The trim removed 2 bases at V and 1 base at J, leaving 4 bases unmatched. CDR3 residues: CASSQHWTGSYNEQFF. The CDR3 DNA is TGTGCCAGCAGCCAACATTGGACAGGGTCCTACAATGAGCAGTTCTTC.

The count of this clone is one. V and J are TRBV6-6 and TRBJ1-5, with 8 positions matching TRBD1. Trimming took 6 bases from V and 5 from J; bases not matched to a gene: 3. CDR1 is MNHNY, CDR2 SVGAGI, per germline (reference sequence). The CDR3 has 13 residues. The CDR3 DNA reads TGTGCCAGCAGACAGGGGGGAGATCAGCCCCAGCATTTT. It yields the protein CASRQGGDQPQHF.

The chain recombines TRBV7-2 with TRBJ1-4, with D maybe TRBD1 (6 bases). The CDR3 contains 16 residues. CDR1 and CDR2 (germline): SGHTA, FQGNSA. V gave up 4 bases and J gave up 7 bases, with 19 bases separating them. The CDR3 here is CASSYGTSRGSEKLFF. The CDR3, as DNA: TGTGCCAGCAGCTACGGGACATCGAGGGGTAGTGAAAAACTGTTTTTT.

V usage is TRBV30 and J usage is TRBJ1-5; D is unclear. Germline V gene data show CDR1 as GTSNPN and CDR2 as SVGIG (reference sequence). The CDR3 totals 13 residues. The V end was cut by 0 bases, the J end by 3 bases, with 6 bases between. The CDR3 DNA sequence: TGTGCCTGGAGTGTATTTCCCAATCAGCCCCAGCATTTT. It translates to CAWSVFPNQPQHF.

The rearrangement joins TRBV9 to TRBJ2-5; 7 bases map to TRBD2. The J call may not be correct, given that the DNA end is closer to TRBJ2-7. This CDR3 spans 15 amino acids. Germline loops: CDR1 SGDLS, CDR2 YYNGEE. Here the CDR3 reads CASSVGTSDYYEQYF. The CDR3 nucleotides are TGTGCCAGCAGCGTAGGTACTAGCGACTACTACGAGCAGTACTTC.

The V and J genes are TRBV5-6 and TRBJ1-2; TRBD1 aligns across 10 bases. Germline V gene lookup returns CDR1 SGHDT and CDR2 YYEEEE. The CDR3 extends over 13 amino acids. Germline trimming cut 5 bases from V and 8 bases from J; bases unmatched to any gene: 6. This CDR3 is CASRSTGGAGYTF. The CDR3 nucleotides read TGTGCCAGCAGATCGACAGGGGGCGCGGGCTACACCTTC.

The J gene is TRBJ2-5, the V gene TRBV5-6; D not resolved. There are 15 residues in the CDR3. Per the germline V gene, CDR1 is SGHDT and CDR2 is YYEEEE. With 5 bases removed from V and 7 bases from J, the gap between germline ends came to 21 bases. The CDR3 spells CASRSGIEDGVTQYF. For the CDR3, the DNA is TGTGCCAGCAGATCTGGTATCGAGGACGGCGTGACCCAGTACTTC.

The chain joins TRBV5-6 to TRBJ1-5; no clear D gene. CDR1 is SGHDT and CDR2 is YYEEEE in the germline V gene. V was shortened by 4 bases and J by 0 bases, with 2 bases between the two germline ends. The CDR3 covers 12 residues. The chain's CDR3 is CASSRSNQPQHF. The DNA of the CDR3 is TGTGCCAGCAGCCGTAGCAATCAGCCCCAGCATTTT.

The rearrangement uses TRBV6-1 and TRBJ2-5; the match to TRBD1 covers 7 bases. The V segment lost 4 bases and the J segment 5 bases; nucleotides outside the gene matches: 7. Germline lookup yields CDR1 MNHNS and CDR2 SASEGT. The CDR3 runs to 14 residues. CDR3 in DNA: TGTGCCAGCAGTGTGGAACAGGGGCGGGAGACCCAGTACTTC. Its protein is CASSVEQGRETQYF.

This clone was seen a handful of times. J is TRBJ2-5 and V is TRBV7-8; the match to TRBD2 covers 7 bases. CDR1 and CDR2 from the germline V gene are SGHVS and FQNEAQ. Trimming removed 5 bases from V and 2 bases from J; junction bases left unmatched: 8. The CDR3 extends over 15 amino acids. The CDR3 bases are TGTGCCAGCAGCCCCGGCGGGACTACTCAAGAGACCCAGTACTTC. It codes for CASSPGGTTQETQYF. Supplemented by reference TRBV7-8 and TRBJ2-5, the full variable domain reads GAGVSQSPRYKVAKRGQDVALRCDPISGHVSLFWYQQALGQGPEFLTYFQNEAQLDKSGLPSDRFFAERPEGSVSTLKIQRTQQEDSAVYLCASSPGGTTQETQYFGPGTRLLVL.

This chain connects TRBV7-2 to TRBJ2-7, with D uncertain. Trimming cost V 1 base and J 6 bases, with 7 bases left between them. There are 12 residues in the CDR3. Germline lookup yields CDR1 SGHTA and CDR2 FQGNSA. The CDR3 DNA reads as TGTGCCAGCAGCTTAGTGGCGCTCGAGCAGTACTTC. Its translation: CASSLVALEQYF.

The rearrangement uses TRBV5-5 and TRBJ2-3, with 7 bases fitting TRBD1. The trim removed 4 bases at V and 4 bases at J, leaving 12 bases unmatched. From germline, CDR1 is SGHKS and CDR2 YYEKEE (reference sequence). The CDR3 is 16 amino acids. This CDR3 reads CASSAKRQGLADTQYF. CDR3 in DNA: TGTGCCAGCAGCGCAAAGAGACAGGGCCTAGCAGATACGCAGTATTTT.

The V gene is TRBV7-6, the J gene TRBJ1-1, with D unresolved. CDR3 size: 13 residues. V was shortened by 6 bases and J by 0 bases, with 8 bases between the two germline ends. Germline V gene sequence: CDR1 SGHVS, CDR2 FNYEAQ. CDR3 coding DNA: TGTGCCAGCAGGAGGAGTTTGAACACTGAAGCTTTCTTT. Translating it yields CASRRSLNTEAFF.

The chain combines TRBV28 with TRBJ2-1, with a weak D call TRBD1 (6 bases). The CDR3 length is 13 residues. CDR1 and CDR2 (germline): MDHEN, SYDVKM. V was trimmed by 6 bases and J by 8 bases, leaving 14 bases between them. For the CDR3, the DNA is TGTGCCAGCAGCGAGGTTGGGGGCGATGAGCAGTTCTTC. Its translation is CASSEVGGDEQFF.

This rearrangement joins TRBV28 to TRBJ2-2; 7 bases are a match to TRBD1. Trimming cost V 5 bases and J 2 bases; bases outside gene matches: 8. CDR3 length: 16 residues. The germline V gene encodes CDR1 MDHEN and CDR2 SYDVKM. CDR3 sequence: CASSPTGALNTGELFF. As DNA, the CDR3 is TGTGCCAGCAGTCCTACAGGGGCGCTTAACACCGGGGAGCTGTTTTTT.

The chain combines TRBV29-1 with TRBJ2-3; 12 bases map to TRBD1. Losses at the gene ends were 6 bases for V and 4 bases for J; bases not matched to a gene: 11. Per germline, CDR1 SQVTM and CDR2 ANQGSEA. The CDR3 runs 16 residues. The CDR3 region is CSVVTFRDRGPDTQYF. As DNA, the CDR3 is TGCAGCGTCGTCACGTTCCGGGACAGGGGGCCAGATACGCAGTATTTT.

The chain is built from TRBV25-1 and TRBJ2-2, with a possible D match to TRBD1 (7 bases). V lost 7 bases and J 3 bases, leaving 18 bases between the germline ends. Germline lookup yields CDR1 MGHDK and CDR2 SYGVNS. The CDR3 is 16 amino acids. CDR3 bases: TGTGCCAGCAATAGGGGGCGGGACAACTACACCGGGGAGCTGTTTTTT. Amino acid sequence: CASNRGRDNYTGELFF.

The rearrangement joins TRBV4-1 to TRBJ1-1, with D hard to call. CDR1 MGHRA and CDR2 YSYEKL come from the germline V gene. V was trimmed by 6 bases and J by 3 bases, leaving 17 bases between them. The CDR3 consists of 15 residues. The CDR3 nucleotides read TGCGCCAGCAGTTACCGGGTCCCCATGGACACTGAAGCTTTCTTT. Translating gives CASSYRVPMDTEAFF.